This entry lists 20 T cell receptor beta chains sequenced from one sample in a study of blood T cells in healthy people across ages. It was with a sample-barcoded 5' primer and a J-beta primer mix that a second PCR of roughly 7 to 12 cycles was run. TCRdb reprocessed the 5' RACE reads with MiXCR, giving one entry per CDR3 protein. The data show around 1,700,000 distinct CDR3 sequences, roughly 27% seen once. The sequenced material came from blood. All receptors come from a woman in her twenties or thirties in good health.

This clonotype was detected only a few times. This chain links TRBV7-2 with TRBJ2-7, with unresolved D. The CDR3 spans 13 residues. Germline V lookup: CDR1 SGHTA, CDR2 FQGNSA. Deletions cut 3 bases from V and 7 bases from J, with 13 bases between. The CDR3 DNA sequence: TGTGCCAGCAGCTTCGGGCTCCCCGAGGAGCAGTACTTC. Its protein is CASSFGLPEEQYF.

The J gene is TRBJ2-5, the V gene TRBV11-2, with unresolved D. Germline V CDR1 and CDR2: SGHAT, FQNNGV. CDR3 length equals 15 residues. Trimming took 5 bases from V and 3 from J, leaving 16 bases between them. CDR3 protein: CASSRRSAGEETQYF. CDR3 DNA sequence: TGTGCCAGCAGCCGCCGGTCGGCCGGAGAAGAGACCCAGTACTTC.

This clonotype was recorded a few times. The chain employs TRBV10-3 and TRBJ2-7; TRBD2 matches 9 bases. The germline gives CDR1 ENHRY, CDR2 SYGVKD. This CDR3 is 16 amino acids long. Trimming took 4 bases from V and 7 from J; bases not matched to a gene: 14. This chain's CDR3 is CAISGGIAGVGNEQYF. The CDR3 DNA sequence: TGTGCCATCAGTGGGGGAATAGCGGGAGTAGGCAATGAGCAGTACTTC.

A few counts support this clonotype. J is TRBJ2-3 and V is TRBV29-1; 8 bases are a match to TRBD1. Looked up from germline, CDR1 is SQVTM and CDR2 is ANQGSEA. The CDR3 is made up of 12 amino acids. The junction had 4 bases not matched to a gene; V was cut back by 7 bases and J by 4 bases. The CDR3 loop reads CSAGQEADTQYF. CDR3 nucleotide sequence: TGCAGCGCGGGACAGGAGGCAGATACGCAGTATTTT.

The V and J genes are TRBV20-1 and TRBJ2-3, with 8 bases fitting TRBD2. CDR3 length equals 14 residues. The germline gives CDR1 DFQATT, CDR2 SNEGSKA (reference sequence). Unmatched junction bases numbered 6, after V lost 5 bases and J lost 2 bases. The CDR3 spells CSAPRGGHTDTQYF. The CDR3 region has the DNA TGCAGTGCTCCTCGGGGGGGACACACAGATACGCAGTATTTT.

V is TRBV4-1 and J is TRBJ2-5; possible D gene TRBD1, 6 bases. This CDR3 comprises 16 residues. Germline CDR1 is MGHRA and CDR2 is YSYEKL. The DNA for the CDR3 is TGCGTCGGCAGCGGTCTGGGGGCGGGCTCCGGGGAGACCCAGTACTTC. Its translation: CVGSGLGAGSGETQYF.

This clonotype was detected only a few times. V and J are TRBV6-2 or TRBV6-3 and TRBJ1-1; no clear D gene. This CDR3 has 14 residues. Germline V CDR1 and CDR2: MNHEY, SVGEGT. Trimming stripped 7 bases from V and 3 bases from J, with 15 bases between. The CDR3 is CASNLAGGYTEAFF. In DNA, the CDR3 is TGTGCCAGCAATCTCGCGGGCGGGTACACTGAAGCTTTCTTT.

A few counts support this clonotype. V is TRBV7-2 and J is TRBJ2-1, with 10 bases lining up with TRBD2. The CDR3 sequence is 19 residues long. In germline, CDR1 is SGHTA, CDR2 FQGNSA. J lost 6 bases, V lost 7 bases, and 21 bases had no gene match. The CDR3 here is CASTRGGTSASRGPNEQFF. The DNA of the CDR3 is TGTGCCAGCACAAGAGGGGGGACTAGCGCATCAAGGGGGCCCAATGAGCAGTTCTTC.

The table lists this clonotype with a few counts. CDR3 bases: TGTGCCAGCAGAGCCTTAGGGGACCTGCAAGAGACCCAGTACTTC. Translated: CASRALGDLQETQYF. J is TRBJ2-5 and V is TRBV25-1, with D perhaps given as TRBD1 or TRBD2 (5 bases each). Germline V CDR1 and CDR2: MGHDK, SYGVNS. Trimming took off 6 bases at V and 2 bases at J, with 16 bases between the two ends. The CDR3 length is 15 residues.

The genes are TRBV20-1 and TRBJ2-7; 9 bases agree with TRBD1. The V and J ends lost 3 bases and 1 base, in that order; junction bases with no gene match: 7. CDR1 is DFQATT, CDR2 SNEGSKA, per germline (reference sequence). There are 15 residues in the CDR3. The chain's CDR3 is CSARPGTGMSYEQYF. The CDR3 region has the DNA TGCAGTGCTAGGCCCGGGACAGGGATGTCCTACGAGCAGTACTTC.

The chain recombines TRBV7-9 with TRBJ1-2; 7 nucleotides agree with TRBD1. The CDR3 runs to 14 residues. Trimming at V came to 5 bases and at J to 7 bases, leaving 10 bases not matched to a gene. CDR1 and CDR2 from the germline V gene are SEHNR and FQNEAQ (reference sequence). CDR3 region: CASSPVEGATGYTF. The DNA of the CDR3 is TGTGCCAGCAGCCCCGTAGAGGGGGCTACTGGCTACACCTTC. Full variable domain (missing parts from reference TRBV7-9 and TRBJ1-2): DTGVSQNPRHKITKRGQNVTFRCDPISEHNRLYWYRQTLGQGPEFLTYFQNEAQLEKSRLLSDRFSAERPKGSFSTLEIQRTEQGDSAMYLCASSPVEGATGYTFGSGTRLTVV.

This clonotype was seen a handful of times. CDR3: CASSLYTGEKLFF. The CDR3 region has the DNA TGTGCCAGCAGCCTTTACACCGGGGAAAAACTGTTTTTT. V and J are TRBV7-9 and TRBJ1-4; D uncertain. This CDR3 has 13 amino acids. The ends were cut back, 5 bases at V and 8 bases at J, with 12 bases in the middle. CDR1 is SEHNR and CDR2 is FQNEAQ in the germline V gene (reference sequence).

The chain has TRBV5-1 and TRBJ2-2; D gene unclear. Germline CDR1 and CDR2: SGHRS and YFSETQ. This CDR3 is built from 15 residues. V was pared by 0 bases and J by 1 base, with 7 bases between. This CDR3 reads CASSLGSVNTGELFF. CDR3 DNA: TGCGCCAGCAGCTTGGGTTCGGTGAACACCGGGGAGCTGTTTTTT.

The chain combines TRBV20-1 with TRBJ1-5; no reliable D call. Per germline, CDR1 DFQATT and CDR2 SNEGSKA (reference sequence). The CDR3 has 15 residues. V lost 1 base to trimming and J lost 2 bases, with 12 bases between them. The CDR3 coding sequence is TGCAGTGCTAGAGGGGGAAGTCGGGGCAATCAGCCCCAGCATTTT. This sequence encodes CSARGGSRGNQPQHF.

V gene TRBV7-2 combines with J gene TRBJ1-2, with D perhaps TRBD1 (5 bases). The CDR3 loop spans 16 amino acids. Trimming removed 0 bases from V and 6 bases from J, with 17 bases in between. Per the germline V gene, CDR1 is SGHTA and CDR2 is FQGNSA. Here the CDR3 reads CASSLAQGHLKNGYTF. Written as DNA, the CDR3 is TGTGCCAGCAGCTTAGCGCAAGGACACTTGAAAAATGGCTACACCTTC.

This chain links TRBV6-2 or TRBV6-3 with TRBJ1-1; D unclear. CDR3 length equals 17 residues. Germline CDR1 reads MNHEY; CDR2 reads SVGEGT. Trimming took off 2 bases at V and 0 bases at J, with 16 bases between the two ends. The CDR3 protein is CASSYEAPRVLNTEAFF. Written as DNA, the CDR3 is TGTGCCAGCAGTTACGAGGCCCCTCGGGTTCTGAACACTGAAGCTTTCTTT.

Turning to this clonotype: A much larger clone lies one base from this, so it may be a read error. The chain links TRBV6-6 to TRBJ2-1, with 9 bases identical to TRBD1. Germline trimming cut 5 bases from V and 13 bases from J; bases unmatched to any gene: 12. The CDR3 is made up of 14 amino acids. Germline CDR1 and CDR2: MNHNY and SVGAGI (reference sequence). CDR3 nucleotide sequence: TGTGCCAGCAGTGGGACAGGGTCTGGGGAGACCCAGTTCTTC. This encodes CASSGTGSGETQFF.

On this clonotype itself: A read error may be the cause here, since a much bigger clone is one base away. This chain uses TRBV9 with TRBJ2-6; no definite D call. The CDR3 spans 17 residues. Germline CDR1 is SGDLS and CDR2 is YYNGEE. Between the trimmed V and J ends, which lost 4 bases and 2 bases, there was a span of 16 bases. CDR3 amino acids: CASSPRLRKAGANVLTF. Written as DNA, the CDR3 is TGTGCCAGCAGCCCACGCCTCAGGAAGGCTGGGGCCAACGTCCTGACTTTC.

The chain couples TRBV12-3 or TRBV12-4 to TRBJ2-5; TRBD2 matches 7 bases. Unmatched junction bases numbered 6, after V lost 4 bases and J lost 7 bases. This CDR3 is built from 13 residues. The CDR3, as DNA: TGTGCCAGCAGTTCCGGACTAGTTGGGACCCAGTACTTC. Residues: CASSSGLVGTQYF.

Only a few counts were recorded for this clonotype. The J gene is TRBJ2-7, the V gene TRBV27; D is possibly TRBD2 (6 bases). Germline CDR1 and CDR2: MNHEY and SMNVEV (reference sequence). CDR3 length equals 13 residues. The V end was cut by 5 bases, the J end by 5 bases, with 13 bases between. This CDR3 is CASSEDREDEQYF. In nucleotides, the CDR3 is TGTGCCAGCAGTGAAGATAGGGAGGACGAGCAGTACTTC.